The present TCR beta chain was sequenced within a study of cytomegalovirus exposure and HLA in healthy donors. Regarding the study as a whole: Presence/absence analyses took donor sequencing depth as roughly uniform. A later analysis found that most CMV-associated TCR beta chains appeared HLA-restricted. Per a later analysis, about 15,000 TCR beta sequences showed association with HLA alleles at 0.05 false discovery rate.

The PCR used 60 Vbeta and 13 Jbeta primers. Repertoires were generated with immunoSEQ multiplex PCR, while TCRdb's copy carries only in-frame clones and drops some. The table shows 58,000 or so clones, with roughly 80% occurring only once. Concerning this clone itself: Its antigen is unidentified.

This CDR3 is 15 amino acids long. Germline CDR1 and CDR2: SGHKS and YYEKEE (reference sequence). V lost 3 bases, J lost 2 bases, and 4 bases stayed unmatched. The chain joins TRBV5-5 to TRBJ1-4; 7 bases align to TRBD1. This receptor was obtained from a woman between 40 and 55 years old in good health and CMV-seropositive. The sample was PBMCs. The CDR3 region is CASSSGTATNEKLFF. CDR3 nucleotide sequence: TGTGCCAGCAGCTCCGGGACAGCTACTAATGAAAAACTGTTTTTT.